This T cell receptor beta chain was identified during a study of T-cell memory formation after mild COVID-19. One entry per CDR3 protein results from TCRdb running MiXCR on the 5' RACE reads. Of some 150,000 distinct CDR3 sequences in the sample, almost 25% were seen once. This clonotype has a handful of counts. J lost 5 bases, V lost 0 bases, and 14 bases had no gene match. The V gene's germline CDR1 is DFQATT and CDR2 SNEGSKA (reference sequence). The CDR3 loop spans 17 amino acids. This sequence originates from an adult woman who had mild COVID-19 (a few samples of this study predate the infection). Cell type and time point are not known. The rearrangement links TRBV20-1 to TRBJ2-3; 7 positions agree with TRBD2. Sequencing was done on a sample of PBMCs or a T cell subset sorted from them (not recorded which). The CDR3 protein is CSARDSYFAGVLDTQYF. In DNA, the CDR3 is TGCAGTGCTAGAGATTCATATTTTGCGGGAGTGTTAGATACGCAGTATTTT.